The rows below give T cell receptor beta chains drawn from one sample of a study of OX40 agonist ivuxolimab in advanced cancers. The table came from immunoSEQ multiplex PCR; TCRdb's copy has only in-frame clones and leaves some out. There are about 36,000 clones in the sample; 70% to 85% occur only once, and 11% lies in the top ten. Sequences were derived from CD4+ or CD8+ T cells sorted from blood, sampled in a trial of the OX40 agonist ivuxolimab. Receptor source: an adult with an advanced solid tumor such as melanoma, head and neck, liver or kidney cancer. CDR3s include the opening cysteine and the closing phenylalanine or tryptophan. Each record gives: clone size, J gene, V gene, D gene, CDR3 protein, CDR3 DNA. The D gene is left open where the match is weak. The size entry is marked missing in some rows and otherwise reads once, few, many or a size class.

clone size: .
J gene: TRBJ1-5
V gene: TRBV7-6
D gene: .
CDR3 protein: CASSLTPGLNQPQHF
CDR3 DNA: TGTGCCAGCAGCTTAACGCCAGGGCTTAATCAGCCCCAGCATTTT

clone size: .
J gene: TRBJ2-7
V gene: TRBV6-5
D gene: .
CDR3 protein: CASRSPKKGTYEQYF
CDR3 DNA: TGTGCCAGCAGATCCCCTAAGAAGGGGACCTACGAGCAGTACTTC

clone size: .
J gene: TRBJ2-7
V gene: TRBV6-5
D gene: .
CDR3 protein: CASSSATGLYEQYF
CDR3 DNA: TGTGCCAGCAGTTCGGCGACAGGTCTTTACGAGCAGTACTTC

clone size: .
J gene: TRBJ1-1
V gene: TRBV30
D gene: .
CDR3 protein: CAWNGAENTEAFF
CDR3 DNA: TGTGCCTGGAACGGCGCAGAGAACACTGAAGCTTTCTTT

clone size: .
J gene: TRBJ2-5
V gene: TRBV4-2
D gene: TRBD2
CDR3 protein: CASSQGSGGAQETQYF
CDR3 DNA: TGTGCCAGCAGCCAAGGGAGCGGGGGGGCCCAGGAGACCCAGTACTTC

clone size: .
J gene: TRBJ2-5
V gene: TRBV5-1
D gene: .
CDR3 protein: CASTQTPDGEQYF
CDR3 DNA: TGCGCCAGCACCCAGACCCCTGATGGGGAGCAGTACTTC

clone size: .
J gene: TRBJ2-1
V gene: TRBV9
D gene: TRBD2
CDR3 protein: CASSAGLAGTYNEQFF
CDR3 DNA: TGTGCCAGCAGCGCGGGACTAGCGGGGACCTACAATGAGCAGTTCTTC

clone size: .
J gene: TRBJ2-2
V gene: TRBV4-1
D gene: .
CDR3 protein: CASSQERGANTGELFF
CDR3 DNA: TGCGCCAGCAGCCAAGAAAGAGGGGCGAACACCGGGGAGCTGTTTTTT

clone size: .
J gene: TRBJ1-1
V gene: TRBV7-9
D gene: .
CDR3 protein: CASSLSANTEAFF
CDR3 DNA: TGTGCCAGCAGCTTATCGGCGAACACTGAAGCTTTCTTT

clone size: .
J gene: TRBJ1-1
V gene: TRBV29-1
D gene: TRBD1
CDR3 protein: CSVELRQGTEAFF
CDR3 DNA: TGCAGCGTTGAGCTTAGACAGGGCACTGAAGCTTTCTTT

clone size: once
J gene: TRBJ2-2
V gene: TRBV5-4
D gene: TRBD2
CDR3 protein: CASSLGVAGAAGELFF
CDR3 DNA: TGTGCCAGCAGCTTGGGTGTAGCGGGGGCGGCCGGGGAGCTGTTTTTT

clone size: .
J gene: TRBJ1-5
V gene: TRBV6-1
D gene: .
CDR3 protein: CASSEAAGGWSNQPQHF
CDR3 DNA: TGTGCCAGCAGTGAAGCCGCGGGGGGCTGGAGCAATCAGCCCCAGCATTTT

clone size: .
J gene: TRBJ2-3
V gene: TRBV11-3
D gene: .
CDR3 protein: CASSLTSSTDTQYF
CDR3 DNA: TGTGCCAGCAGCTTAACTAGTAGCACAGATACGCAGTATTTT

clone size: few
J gene: TRBJ2-3
V gene: TRBV6-5
D gene: TRBD2
CDR3 protein: CASSWSSGYTDTQYF
CDR3 DNA: TGTGCCAGCAGTTGGTCTAGCGGCTACACAGATACGCAGTATTTT

clone size: .
J gene: TRBJ1-2
V gene: TRBV6-6
D gene: .
CDR3 protein: CASSFDRLSGYTF
CDR3 DNA: TGTGCCAGCAGTTTCGACAGGCTTAGCGGCTACACCTTC

clone size: .
J gene: TRBJ1-2
V gene: TRBV13
D gene: .
CDR3 protein: CASTLGGGFYGYTF
CDR3 DNA: TGTGCCAGCACCCTCGGGGGGGGATTCTATGGCTACACCTTC

clone size: .
J gene: TRBJ2-7
V gene: TRBV30
D gene: .
CDR3 protein: CAWSISSLYEQYF
CDR3 DNA: TGTGCCTGGAGTATAAGTAGCCTCTACGAGCAGTACTTC

clone size: .
J gene: TRBJ1-1
V gene: TRBV7-6
D gene: .
CDR3 protein: CASSPTVGTEAFF
CDR3 DNA: TGTGCCAGCAGCCCGACCGTGGGCACTGAAGCTTTCTTT

clone size: .
J gene: TRBJ2-7
V gene: TRBV30
D gene: .
CDR3 protein: CAWKGSYEQYF
CDR3 DNA: TGTGCCTGGAAGGGCTCCTACGAGCAGTACTTC

clone size: .
J gene: TRBJ1-3
V gene: TRBV5-6
D gene: .
CDR3 protein: CASSSTGRVGNTIYF
CDR3 DNA: TGTGCCAGCAGCTCTACAGGCAGGGTTGGAAACACCATATATTTT

clone size: .
J gene: TRBJ2-3
V gene: TRBV11-3
D gene: .
CDR3 protein: CASSLTSSTDTQYF
CDR3 DNA: TGTGCCAGCAGCTTAACTTCCAGCACAGATACGCAGTATTTT

clone size: once
J gene: TRBJ2-5
V gene: TRBV7-9
D gene: .
CDR3 protein: CASSPWGETQYF
CDR3 DNA: TGTGCCAGCAGCCCTTGGGGGGAGACCCAGTACTTC

clone size: .
J gene: TRBJ2-7
V gene: TRBV5-4
D gene: .
CDR3 protein: CASSLEQGYSYEQYF
CDR3 DNA: TGTGCCAGCAGCTTAGAACAGGGTTACTCCTACGAGCAGTACTTC

clone size: .
J gene: TRBJ2-2
V gene: TRBV5-1
D gene: TRBD1
CDR3 protein: CACNTGAGELFF
CDR3 DNA: TGCGCCTGCAATACAGGGGCCGGGGAGCTGTTTTTT

clone size: .
J gene: TRBJ2-7
V gene: TRBV5-1
D gene: TRBD1
CDR3 protein: CASMGTGNYEQYF
CDR3 DNA: TGCGCCAGCATGGGGACAGGGAACTACGAGCAGTACTTC

clone size: .
J gene: TRBJ1-5
V gene: TRBV13
D gene: TRBD1
CDR3 protein: CASSWIPGQGNQPQHF
CDR3 DNA: TGTGCCAGCAGCTGGATACCGGGACAGGGTAATCAGCCCCAGCATTTT

clone size: few
J gene: TRBJ1-6
V gene: TRBV11-2
D gene: TRBD1
CDR3 protein: CASSSGQGSSPLHF
CDR3 DNA: TGTGCCAGCAGCTCAGGACAGGGGAGCTCACCCCTCCACTTT

clone size: .
J gene: TRBJ2-1
V gene: TRBV11-3
D gene: .
CDR3 protein: CASSPDSSYNEQFF
CDR3 DNA: TGTGCCAGCAGCCCCGACAGTTCCTACAATGAGCAGTTCTTC

clone size: once
J gene: TRBJ1-2
V gene: TRBV28
D gene: TRBD1
CDR3 protein: CASSLVTGGLNYGYTF
CDR3 DNA: TGTGCCAGCAGTTTAGTGACAGGGGGCTTGAACTATGGCTACACCTTC

clone size: .
J gene: TRBJ1-5
V gene: TRBV19
D gene: .
CDR3 protein: CASNKGGSSNQPQHF
CDR3 DNA: TGTGCCAGTAACAAGGGGGGAAGTAGCAATCAGCCCCAGCATTTT

clone size: .
J gene: TRBJ1-4
V gene: TRBV19
D gene: .
CDR3 protein: CASTTGSLNEKLFF
CDR3 DNA: TGTGCCAGTACAACAGGGTCCCTTAATGAAAAACTGTTTTTT

clone size: .
J gene: TRBJ2-1
V gene: TRBV5-1
D gene: .
CDR3 protein: CASSLVQSSYNEQFF
CDR3 DNA: TGCGCCAGCAGCTTGGTTCAGAGCTCCTACAATGAGCAGTTCTTC

clone size: .
J gene: TRBJ2-7
V gene: TRBV5-4
D gene: .
CDR3 protein: CASSSGLSGYEQYF
CDR3 DNA: TGTGCCAGCAGCTCAGGCTTATCTGGGTACGAGCAGTACTTC

clone size: .
J gene: TRBJ2-7
V gene: TRBV7-9
D gene: .
CDR3 protein: CASSLASLGALYYEQYF
CDR3 DNA: TGTGCCAGCAGCTTAGCTAGCCTCGGCGCCCTCTATTACGAGCAGTACTTC

clone size: .
J gene: TRBJ1-5
V gene: TRBV2
D gene: .
CDR3 protein: CASSPQGKQPQHF
CDR3 DNA: TGTGCCAGCAGTCCCCAGGGGAAACAGCCCCAGCATTTT

clone size: .
J gene: TRBJ1-1
V gene: TRBV29-1
D gene: .
CDR3 protein: CSPRRDLATEAFF
CDR3 DNA: TGCAGCCCGAGGAGGGATTTGGCCACTGAAGCTTTCTTT

clone size: .
J gene: TRBJ1-5
V gene: TRBV2
D gene: .
CDR3 protein: CASIGTNSNQPQHF
CDR3 DNA: TGTGCCAGCATCGGGACAAATAGCAATCAGCCCCAGCATTTT

clone size: once
J gene: TRBJ1-4
V gene: TRBV27
D gene: .
CDR3 protein: CASSLSRTDSTNEKLFF
CDR3 DNA: TGTGCCAGCAGTTTAAGTAGGACAGATTCAACTAATGAAAAACTGTTTTTT

clone size: .
J gene: TRBJ1-5
V gene: TRBV9
D gene: TRBD1
CDR3 protein: CASSVEEGAVQHF
CDR3 DNA: TGTGCCAGCAGCGTAGAGGAGGGGGCGGTCCAGCATTTT

clone size: .
J gene: TRBJ2-1
V gene: TRBV19
D gene: .
CDR3 protein: CASSIMRGSYNEQFF
CDR3 DNA: TGTGCCAGTAGTATAATGAGGGGGTCCTACAATGAGCAGTTCTTC

clone size: .
J gene: TRBJ2-2
V gene: TRBV29-1
D gene: TRBD1
CDR3 protein: CSVIQGTANTGELFF
CDR3 DNA: TGCAGCGTAATTCAAGGGACAGCGAACACCGGGGAGCTGTTTTTT

clone size: .
J gene: TRBJ2-1
V gene: TRBV18
D gene: .
CDR3 protein: CASSPGRLRVNEQFF
CDR3 DNA: TGTGCCAGCTCACCAGGGAGATTACGGGTCAATGAGCAGTTCTTC

clone size: .
J gene: TRBJ1-1
V gene: TRBV14
D gene: TRBD1
CDR3 protein: CASSFTPGQDLRKAFF
CDR3 DNA: TGTGCCAGCAGCTTCACTCCCGGACAGGACCTCAGGAAAGCTTTCTTT

clone size: .
J gene: TRBJ2-4
V gene: TRBV15
D gene: TRBD2
CDR3 protein: CATSSGGVAKNIQYF
CDR3 DNA: TGTGCCACCAGCAGCGGGGGGGTAGCCAAAAACATTCAGTACTTC

clone size: .
J gene: TRBJ1-6
V gene: TRBV12-2
D gene: .
CDR3 protein: CASRLAREGFCSPLHF
CDR3 DNA: TGTGCAAGTCGCTTAGCGCGGGAGGGATTTTGCTCACCCCTCCACTTT

clone size: .
J gene: TRBJ2-1
V gene: TRBV2
D gene: .
CDR3 protein: CASNLGGEQFF
CDR3 DNA: TGTGCCAGCAATCTGGGTGGTGAGCAGTTCTTC

clone size: large
J gene: TRBJ1-2
V gene: TRBV14
D gene: .
CDR3 protein: CASSQAPTPGIRGYTF
CDR3 DNA: TGTGCCAGCAGCCAAGCTCCGACACCGGGTATTCGTGGCTACACCTTC

clone size: .
J gene: TRBJ1-5
V gene: TRBV2
D gene: .
CDR3 protein: CASSSDSLTNQPQHF
CDR3 DNA: TGTGCCAGCAGCTCCGACAGCCTCACTAATCAGCCCCAGCATTTT

clone size: .
J gene: TRBJ1-4
V gene: TRBV28
D gene: TRBD1
CDR3 protein: CASSFRTGATNEKLFF
CDR3 DNA: TGTGCCAGCAGTTTTAGGACAGGTGCAACTAATGAAAAACTGTTTTTT

clone size: .
J gene: TRBJ2-5
V gene: TRBV11-2
D gene: .
CDR3 protein: CASSPDLVETQYF
CDR3 DNA: TGTGCCAGCAGCCCGGACCTGGTGGAGACCCAGTACTTC

clone size: .
J gene: TRBJ1-1
V gene: TRBV2
D gene: .
CDR3 protein: CASRRGGLNMNTEAFF
CDR3 DNA: TGTGCCAGCAGGAGAGGGGGTCTTAACATGAACACTGAAGCTTTCTTT

clone size: once
J gene: TRBJ2-7
V gene: TRBV19
D gene: .
CDR3 protein: CASSIGPTYEQYF
CDR3 DNA: TGTGCCAGTAGTATAGGGCCCACCTACGAGCAGTACTTC

clone size: .
J gene: TRBJ1-2
V gene: TRBV5-6
D gene: .
CDR3 protein: CASSLVRGHGYTF
CDR3 DNA: TGTGCCAGCAGCTTGGTCAGGGGTCATGGCTACACCTTC

clone size: .
J gene: TRBJ2-7
V gene: TRBV7-8
D gene: .
CDR3 protein: CASSLGETASYEQYF
CDR3 DNA: TGTGCCAGCAGCTTAGGGGAGACAGCCTCCTACGAGCAGTACTTC

clone size: few
J gene: TRBJ1-2
V gene: TRBV2
D gene: .
CDR3 protein: CASWGFGGYTF
CDR3 DNA: TGTGCCAGCTGGGGATTTGGGGGCTACACCTTC

clone size: .
J gene: TRBJ1-5
V gene: TRBV7-2
D gene: TRBD1
CDR3 protein: CASRTTGGFNQPQHF
CDR3 DNA: TGTGCCAGCAGGACGACAGGGGGCTTCAATCAGCCCCAGCATTTT

clone size: .
J gene: TRBJ1-1
V gene: TRBV7-8
D gene: .
CDR3 protein: CASSARGSNSMNTEAFF
CDR3 DNA: TGTGCCAGCAGCGCGCGGGGTTCTAACTCCATGAACACTGAAGCTTTCTTT

clone size: .
J gene: TRBJ2-6
V gene: TRBV2
D gene: .
CDR3 protein: CASLGANVLTF
CDR3 DNA: TGTGCCAGCTTGGGGGCCAACGTCCTGACTTTC

clone size: .
J gene: TRBJ2-3
V gene: TRBV5-6
D gene: TRBD1
CDR3 protein: CASSGRQGVQYF
CDR3 DNA: TGTGCCAGCAGCGGGCGACAGGGGGTGCAGTATTTT